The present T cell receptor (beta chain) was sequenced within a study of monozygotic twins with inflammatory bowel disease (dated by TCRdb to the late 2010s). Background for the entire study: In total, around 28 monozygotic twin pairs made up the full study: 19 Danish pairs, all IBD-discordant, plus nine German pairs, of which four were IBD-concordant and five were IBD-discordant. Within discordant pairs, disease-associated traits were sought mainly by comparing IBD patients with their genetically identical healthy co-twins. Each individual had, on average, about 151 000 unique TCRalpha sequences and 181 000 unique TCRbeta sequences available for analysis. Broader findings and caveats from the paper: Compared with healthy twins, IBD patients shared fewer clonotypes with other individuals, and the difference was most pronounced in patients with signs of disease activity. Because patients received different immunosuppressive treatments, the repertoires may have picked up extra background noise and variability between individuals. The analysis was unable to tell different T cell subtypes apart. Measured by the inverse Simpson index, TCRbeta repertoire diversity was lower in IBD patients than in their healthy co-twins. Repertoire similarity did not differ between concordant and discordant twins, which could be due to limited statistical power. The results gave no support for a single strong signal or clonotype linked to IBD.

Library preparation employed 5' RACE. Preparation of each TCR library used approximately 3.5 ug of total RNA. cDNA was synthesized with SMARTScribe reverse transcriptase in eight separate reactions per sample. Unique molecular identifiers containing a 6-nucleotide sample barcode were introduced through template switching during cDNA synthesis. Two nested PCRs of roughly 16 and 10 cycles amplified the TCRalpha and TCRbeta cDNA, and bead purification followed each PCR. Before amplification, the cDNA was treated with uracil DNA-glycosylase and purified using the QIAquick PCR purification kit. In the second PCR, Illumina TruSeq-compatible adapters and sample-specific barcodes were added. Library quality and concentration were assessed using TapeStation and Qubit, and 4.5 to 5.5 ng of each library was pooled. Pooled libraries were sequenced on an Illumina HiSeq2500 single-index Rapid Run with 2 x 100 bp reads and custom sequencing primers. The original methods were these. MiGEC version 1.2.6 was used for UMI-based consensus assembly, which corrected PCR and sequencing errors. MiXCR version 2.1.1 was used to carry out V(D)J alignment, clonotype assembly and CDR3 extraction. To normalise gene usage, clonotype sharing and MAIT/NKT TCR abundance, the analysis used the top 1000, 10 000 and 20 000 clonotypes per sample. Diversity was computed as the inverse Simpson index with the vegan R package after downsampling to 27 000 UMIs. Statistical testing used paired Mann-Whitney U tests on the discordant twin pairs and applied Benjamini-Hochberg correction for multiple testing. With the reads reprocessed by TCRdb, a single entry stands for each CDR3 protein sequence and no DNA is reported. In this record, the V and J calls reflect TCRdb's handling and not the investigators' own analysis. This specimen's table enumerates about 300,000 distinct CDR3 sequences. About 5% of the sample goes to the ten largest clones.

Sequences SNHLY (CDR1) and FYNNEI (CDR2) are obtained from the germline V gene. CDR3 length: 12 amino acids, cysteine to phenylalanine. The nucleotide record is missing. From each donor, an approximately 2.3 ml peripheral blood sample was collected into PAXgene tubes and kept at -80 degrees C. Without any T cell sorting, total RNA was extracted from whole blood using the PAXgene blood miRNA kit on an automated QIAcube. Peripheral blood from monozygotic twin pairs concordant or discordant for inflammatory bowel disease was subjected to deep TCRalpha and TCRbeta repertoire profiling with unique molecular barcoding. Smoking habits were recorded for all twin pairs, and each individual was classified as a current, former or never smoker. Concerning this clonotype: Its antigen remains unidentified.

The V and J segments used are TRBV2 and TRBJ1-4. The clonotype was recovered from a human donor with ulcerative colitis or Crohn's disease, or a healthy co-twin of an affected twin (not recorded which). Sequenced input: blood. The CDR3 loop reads CASSRSGEKLFF.